These 23 T cell receptor beta chains originate from one sample sequenced in a study of cytomegalovirus exposure and HLA in healthy donors. Researchers ran the PCR with 60 Vbeta and 13 Jbeta primers. Using immunoSEQ multiplex PCR, the repertoire was profiled, and TCRdb retains in-frame clones only, with some absent. The sample includes under 250,000 clones, 82% of them seen just once. Input material: PBMCs. All receptors derive from a middle-aged man in good health and CMV-seropositive.

This sequence joins TRBV5-1 and TRBJ2-3, with TRBD1 as a possible D gene (5 bases). The length of the CDR3 is 14 residues. Trimming left V 4 bases short and J 2 bases short, with 11 bases between. In germline, CDR1 is SGHRS, CDR2 YFSETQ. This chain's CDR3 is CASSQDKVTDTQYF. The DNA for the CDR3 is TGCGCCAGCAGCCAGGACAAAGTCACAGATACGCAGTATTTT. Based on the CDR3 plus reference TRBV5-1 and TRBJ2-3, the full variable domain is KAGVTQTPRYLIKTRGQQVTLSCSPISGHRSVSWYQQTPGQGLQFLFEYFSETQRNKGNFPGRFSGRQFSNSRSEMNVSTLELGDSALYLCASSQDKVTDTQYFGPGTRLTVL.

The V and J genes are TRBV2 and TRBJ2-3; D possibly corresponds to TRBD2 (6 bases). Looked up from germline, CDR1 is SNHLY and CDR2 is FYNNEI. V shed 7 bases and J shed 2 bases, with 13 bases lying between them. CDR3 length: 14 residues. The CDR3 region is CASNRLGNTDTQYF. The DNA of the CDR3 is TGTGCCAGCAATCGACTAGGGAACACAGATACGCAGTATTTT.

This chain links TRBV30 with TRBJ1-3; D call uncertain. CDR1 is GTSNPN and CDR2 is SVGIG in the germline V gene (reference sequence). This CDR3 is 12 amino acids long. The V and J ends lost 4 bases and 4 bases respectively, with 8 bases between them. The CDR3 sequence: CAWTVAGNTIYF. The DNA of the CDR3 is TGTGCCTGGACAGTGGCCGGAAACACCATATATTTT.

This clone was seen a single time. The CDR3 spells CASMTGLSFQPQHF. As DNA, the CDR3 is TGTGCCAGCATGACAGGGCTCAGTTTTCAGCCCCAGCATTTT. The chain uses TRBV2 and TRBJ1-5, with 7 bases fitting TRBD1. CDR3 size: 14 residues. CDR1 is SNHLY and CDR2 is FYNNEI in the germline V gene. V lost 7 bases, J lost 6 bases, and 9 bases stayed unmatched.

On this clone itself: At one of its ends the junction is not consistent with the germline gene, which may arise from a read error. The chain carries TRBV5-1 and TRBJ2-3, with 10 bases lining up with TRBD2. Germline loops: CDR1 SGHRS, CDR2 YFSETQ. CDR3 length: 17 residues. CDR3 sequence (DNA): TGCGCCGGCAGCGAAGCCTCCGGGACTAGCGTCACAGATACGCAGTATTTT. Its protein product is CAGSEASGTSVTDTQYF.

J is TRBJ1-2 and V is TRBV11-2; unclear D gene. CDR1 SGHAT and CDR2 FQNNGV come from the germline V gene. CDR3 size: 12 residues. The ends were cut back, 4 bases at V and 6 bases at J, with 9 bases in the middle. CDR3 amino acids: CASSSRTHGYTF. CDR3 sequence (DNA): TGTGCCAGCAGCTCCAGGACTCATGGCTACACCTTC.

The chain uses TRBV9 and TRBJ2-5, with 8 bases that match TRBD1. The CDR3 sequence is 14 residues long. Trimming removed 3 bases from V and 4 bases from J; junction bases left unmatched: 5. Germline CDR1 is SGDLS and CDR2 is YYNGEE. The CDR3: CASSERTGLETQYF. CDR3 DNA: TGTGCCAGCAGCGAGAGGACAGGGTTAGAGACCCAGTACTTC. Drawing the rest from reference TRBV9 and TRBJ2-5, the complete variable domain is DSGVTQTPKHLITATGQRVTLRCSPRSGDLSVYWYQQSLDQGLQFLIQYYNGEERAKGNILERFSAQQFPDLHSELNLSSLELGDSALYFCASSERTGLETQYFGPGTRLLVL.

As regards this clone: The sample holds other DNA sequences that translate to the same CDR3. The V and J genes are TRBV6-5 and TRBJ2-7; 7 bases line up with TRBD1. The CDR3 spans 16 residues. V shed 0 bases, J shed 3 bases, and the junction held 8 bases outside the gene matches. The germline gives CDR1 MNHEY, CDR2 SVGAGI. The CDR3 region is CASSYSRDSSFYEQYF. Written as DNA, the CDR3 is TGTGCCAGCAGTTACTCGAGGGACAGTTCTTTCTACGAGCAGTACTTC.

The chain carries TRBV5-1 and TRBJ1-2; D is possibly TRBD1 (5 bases). V was cut by 0 bases and J by 4 bases, with 10 bases left in between. The CDR3 is 14 residues long. The V gene's germline CDR1 is SGHRS and CDR2 YFSETQ. CDR3 loop: CASSLEPGFYGYTF. The CDR3 nucleotides are TGCGCCAGCAGCTTGGAGCCAGGGTTCTATGGCTACACCTTC. Filled out from reference TRBV5-1 and TRBJ1-2, the complete variable domain reads KAGVTQTPRYLIKTRGQQVTLSCSPISGHRSVSWYQQTPGQGLQFLFEYFSETQRNKGNFPGRFSGRQFSNSRSEMNVSTLELGDSALYLCASSLEPGFYGYTFGSGTRLTVV.

The chain couples TRBV6-6 to TRBJ2-3, with 8 bases that match TRBD2. V gave up 6 bases and J gave up 5 bases; unmatched junction bases: 10. Germline lookup yields CDR1 MNHNY and CDR2 SVGAGI (reference sequence). The CDR3 is 15 residues long. The CDR3 is CASRRGAGVRDTQYF. CDR3 DNA sequence: TGTGCCAGCAGGCGAGGAGCGGGAGTTCGAGATACGCAGTATTTT.

The rearrangement links TRBV10-3 to TRBJ2-7, with 7 bases lining up with TRBD2. This CDR3 is 14 amino acids long. With V trimmed by 0 bases and J by 4 bases, 3 bases remained unmatched. Germline V gene lookup returns CDR1 ENHRY and CDR2 SYGVKD. CDR3 region: CAISESNGRYEQYV. CDR3 DNA sequence: TGTGCCATCAGTGAGTCGAACGGGAGGTACGAGCAGTACGTC.

The chain couples TRBV5-6 to TRBJ2-1, with a possible D match to TRBD1 (5 bases). With 3 bases removed from V and 5 bases from J, the gap between germline ends came to 21 bases. Germline-derived CDR1 and CDR2 are SGHDT and YYEEEE. The CDR3 is made up of 17 amino acids. The CDR3 DNA reads as TGTGCCAGCAGCTCAGGGATTTGGCTAGGTGAACACAATGAGCAGTTCTTC. It codes for CASSSGIWLGEHNEQFF.

This clone was detected once. This chain uses TRBV6-5 with TRBJ1-5; no firm D call. The length of the CDR3 is 14 residues. Per germline, CDR1 MNHEY and CDR2 SVGAGI. V was cut by 6 bases and J by 4 bases, with 13 bases left in between. CDR3 sequence reads: CASRPRGANQPQHF. The CDR3, as DNA: TGTGCCAGCAGACCCCGGGGAGCGAATCAGCCCCAGCATTTT.

This chain links TRBV7-9 with TRBJ2-7, with 9 bases fitting TRBD1. V shed 9 bases and J 0 bases; nucleotides not matched to a gene: 3. The CDR3 contains 13 residues. CDR1 is SEHNR, CDR2 FQNEAQ, per germline (reference sequence). The CDR3 here is CARGTGCSYEQYV. In nucleotides, the CDR3 is TGTGCCAGGGGGACAGGGTGCTCCTACGAGCAGTACGTC.

The chain recombines TRBV5-1 with TRBJ2-6, with D perhaps matching TRBD2 (6 bases). This CDR3 is built from 17 residues. Trimming left V 4 bases short and J 1 base short, with 15 bases between. Germline CDR1 SGHRS, CDR2 YFSETQ. CDR3 DNA: TGCGCCAGCAGCGACAACCCCGCGGGATCTGGGGCCAACGTCCTGACTTTC. As protein: CASSDNPAGSGANVLTF.

The chain combines TRBV6-5 with TRBJ2-1, with D tentatively TRBD2 (5 bases). The germline CDR1 and CDR2 sequences are MNHEY and SVGAGI. The CDR3 extends over 15 amino acids. With 5 bases removed from V and 0 bases from J, the gap between germline ends came to 11 bases. The CDR3 region has the DNA TGTGCCAGCAGTCACGGGGTAAGCTCCTACAATGAGCAGTTCTTC. It codes for CASSHGVSSYNEQFF.

The chain couples TRBV5-3 to TRBJ1-3; D remains unclear. Being an ORF, TRBV5-3 has a function that is uncertain. The germline V and J ends were trimmed by 1 base and 10 bases, with 12 bases remaining between them. This CDR3 is 13 amino acids long. CDR3 amino acids: CARSLFPLWTIYF. The CDR3 region has the DNA TGTGCCAGAAGCTTGTTCCCCCTATGGACCATATATTTT.

The genes are TRBV6-5 and TRBJ1-3; 9 bases map to TRBD1. Germline lookup yields CDR1 MNHEY and CDR2 SVGAGI. V dropped 0 bases and J dropped 4; count of bases not matched to a gene: 4. The CDR3 runs 16 residues. CDR3 sequence: CASSYSGTGRGNTIYF. The CDR3 DNA is TGTGCCAGCAGTTACTCAGGGACAGGGAGAGGAAACACCATATATTTT.

In regard to this clone: Additional DNA sequences in this sample encode the identical CDR3. The J gene is TRBJ1-1, the V gene TRBV7-6, with D possibly being TRBD1 (6 bases). The V end lost 5 bases, the J end lost 2 bases, and 12 bases lay between the germline ends. The CDR3 spans 14 residues. Per germline, CDR1 SGHVS and CDR2 FNYEAQ. Here the CDR3 reads CASSPGQSNTEAFF. The CDR3 DNA reads TGTGCCAGCAGCCCCGGACAGTCAAACACTGAAGCTTTCTTT.

The chain combines TRBV5-1 with TRBJ2-1, with 12 bases lining up with TRBD2. CDR1 SGHRS and CDR2 YFSETQ come from the germline V gene. This CDR3 region has 16 residues. The J segment lost 5 bases and the V segment lost 1 base, leaving 4 bases of the junction unmatched. The DNA of the CDR3 is TGCGCCAGCAGCTTGCTAGCGGGAGGGGCCCACAATGAGCAGTTCTTC. Its translation is CASSLLAGGAHNEQFF.

The chain couples TRBV29-1 to TRBJ1-5; 10 bases line up with TRBD1. V dropped 5 bases and J dropped 2; count of bases not matched to a gene: 18. CDR3 size: 19 residues. The V gene's germline CDR1 is SQVTM and CDR2 ANQGSEA. The CDR3 is CSVTDAGTGVIAGNQPQHF. CDR3 nucleotides: TGCAGCGTTACAGATGCCGGGACAGGGGTCATAGCGGGCAATCAGCCCCAGCATTTT.

The rearrangement links TRBV5-1 to TRBJ1-2, with TRBD1 matching 7 bases. The V gene's germline CDR1 is SGHRS and CDR2 YFSETQ. With V trimmed by 3 bases and J by 0 bases, 5 bases remained unmatched. CDR3 length: 15 residues. For the CDR3, the DNA is TGCGCCAGCAGCTCCGGGACAGTTTCTAACTATGGCTACACCTTC. This encodes CASSSGTVSNYGYTF.

The V gene is TRBV7-8, the J gene TRBJ1-1; 7 positions agree with TRBD1. The CDR3 covers 14 residues. Germline V CDR1 and CDR2: SGHVS, FQNEAQ. Trimming took 3 bases from V and 3 from J; bases not matched to a gene: 4. CDR3 sequence: CASSFSGTDTEAFF. In DNA form, the CDR3 reads TGTGCCAGCAGCTTCTCCGGGACAGACACTGAAGCTTTCTTT.